This T cell receptor beta chain originates from a study of blood T cell repertoires in COVID-19. Method: immunoSEQ multiplex PCR; TCRdb's copy keeps in-frame clones and lacks some. The table includes around 290,000 clones, more than 70% detected once. Participants spanned ages roughly 18 to 95 years and resided in about 24 US areas. Cohort allocation depended upon clinical history that participants reported. Sequenced sample: PBMCs or T cells enriched from blood (not recorded which). This clonotype was obtained from a woman aged 60-75 years in a cohort exposed to, infected with or recovered from COVID-19 (not recorded which).

CDR3 sequence: CASSSPPPLAGVPDTQYF. CDR3 DNA sequence: TGTGCCAGCAGTTCGCCTCCCCCACTAGCGGGAGTGCCAGATACGCAGTATTTT. V usage is TRBV28 and J usage is TRBJ2-3; 11 positions agree with TRBD2. This CDR3 comprises 18 residues. J was trimmed by 4 bases and V by 4 bases; bases with no gene match: 13. Germline loops: CDR1 MDHEN, CDR2 SYDVKM.